This T cell receptor beta chain was identified in a study of blood T cell repertoires in COVID-19. The CDR3 spans 12 residues. Trimming took 6 bases from V and 4 from J, leaving 9 bases between them. Germline V lookup: CDR1 SQVTM, CDR2 ANQGSEA. As processed by the authors: For nucleated cells, counts were estimated from reference gene primer amplification. Repertoires were generated with immunoSEQ multiplex PCR, while TCRdb's copy carries only in-frame clones and drops some. The DNA was the basis for D and trimming; V, J and clone size are from that table. The table has some 270,000 clones, 86% seen once; the top ten hold 5.5% to 6.5%. One Seattle source followed patients from active infection through their disease course.

V is TRBV29-1 and J is TRBJ1-4, with a possible D match to TRBD1 (6 bases). The receptor was isolated from a woman aged 80 or over with COVID-19, enrolled during active disease. Sequencing was done on a sample of peripheral blood. CDR3 bases: TGCAGCGTACAGGGTGATAATGAAAAACTGTTTTTT. It specifies CSVQGDNEKLFF.